This TCR beta chain was observed in a study of long-term antiretroviral therapy in people with HIV (dated by TCRdb to 2022 to 2024). Regarding the complete study: Collection of the earliest samples took place about a decade ahead of the 2015 WHO recommendation for immediate ART, at a time when ART was typically delayed until CD4 counts fell. A total of over 150 cryopreserved PBMC samples came from 25 to 35 adults with confirmed HIV infection and were collected serially over a mean of roughly six years (range 1-12). Of the roughly 30 participants with HIV, approximately 11 were female. A retrospective serial study tested whether changes in peripheral blood TRB repertoire composition and diversity were associated with ART initiation and durable HIV suppression. No cross-contamination during QIAcube processing was seen in test extractions of a monoclonal T-cell line run alongside around 34 polyclonal samples. The paper as a whole reports these results and caveats: The samples span the years 2004 to 2017, and the ART regimens used at that time may not be as effective as current regimens. Expanded TRB clones identified before ART initiation dominated the repertoire at all time points, although this dominance fluctuated and declined in many PLHIV after ART. Because pre-ART samples had limited cell numbers, unsorted PBMC were profiled rather than sorted CD4+ and CD8+ T cells. CDR3 length ranges in HIV repertoires were narrower than in controls, and network structure suggested an antigen-experienced repertoire with only a slight naive shift after ART. ART initiation was associated with a significant increase in TRB diversity, but diversity stayed significantly below transplant donor controls even after long-term ART. Owing to limited PBMC availability, only the TCR beta chain was sequenced, without alpha chain pairing. Inferences about post-ART repertoire changes were limited because no data were available on ART adherence, viral resistance or therapy changes.

Measured from the cysteine to the phenylalanine, the CDR3 is 14 residues long. Solely the CDR3 DNA is kept, with 42 bases framed from the first base. To be included, a participant needed at least one PBMC sample from before ART initiation plus at least two post-ART samples. All participants with HIV were treated in the United States of America. Before DNA extraction, cryopreserved samples containing about 0.9-11 million PBMC were thawed and washed. At the time of the earliest PBMC sample, participants with HIV were aged between roughly 20 and 60 years. Per participant, PBMC samples came from 1-4 timepoints prior to ART initiation and 2-8 timepoints following ART initiation, for a median of 7 samples. Serial HIV viral load, CD4+ T-cell count, ART history and demographic data were obtained for every participant. Genomic DNA was extracted from unsorted PBMC with a Qiagen kit on a QIAcube, processed in batches of 12 samples.

The immunoSEQ hsTCRB v3.0 assay was used at survey level resolution for TRB variable region sequencing. The targeted TRB sequencing depth was roughly 40,000-55,000 T-cell genomes per sample. Pooled TRB libraries were sequenced on an Illumina MiSeq with a v3 150-cycle kit. Under the source paper's analysis protocol: Analysis of repertoires was carried out in R inside a reproducible Nextflow workflow spanning QC, data transformation and analysis. LymphoSeq2, an R package for exploring AIRR-Seq data, was used to implement the custom analyses. A handful of samples that produced fewer than 5000 total TRB sequences were removed, so 190 or so HIV repertoires were analyzed. Of the roughly 180 retained HIV repertoires, under 65 were collected before and around 130 after ART initiation. Each repertoire was downsampled to 5000 TRB nucleotide sequences, and summary statistics were averaged across 100 downsampling iterations. The analysis kept only TRB sequences whose CDR3 regions were at least seven amino acids long. Diversity was assessed using a clonality score derived from Shannon entropy and using the Gini coefficient. In the repertoire networks, any two of the top 5000 CDR3 amino acid sequences were connected whenever the two sequences differed by an edit distance of one. For TRB CDR3 amino acid sequences, GLIPH2 was used to predict antigen specificity groups and MHC restriction. Known CMV, EBV, HIV or tissue antigen associations were flagged by matching CDR3 amino acid sequences against VDJdb and McPAS-TCR. Pre-ART, post-ART and control groups were compared with Wilcoxon signed-rank tests and Holm-Bonferroni correction. In TCRdb, the immuneACCESS table is reduced to in-frame sequences with V and J assigned. These tables do not hold every clone; where another copy was compared, an unresolved V gene accounts for under half, and the others remain unexplained. V and J calls plus clone size are reproduced from that table; the DNA served to infer D and trimming. The sample profile shows 30,000 to 40,000 clones; roughly four fifths of them were found once. The ten biggest clones cover 13% of the sample.

Points on this clone: It has no known antigen specificity. The sample holds no much larger clone one base away, and base qualities are not on file.

The rearranged chain carries TRBV21-1 and TRBJ2-3; the table calls TRBD1, which could not be checked here. TRBV21-1 is reported as a pseudogene. The sample here was unsorted PBMCs, taken 0.3 years after starting antiretroviral therapy. The TCR sequence derives from a man in his late teens or twenties with HIV. The DNA sequence is given as TGTGCCAGCAGCAGGGGACAGGGGGAAGATACGCAGTATTTT. Its translation is CASSRGQGEDTQYF.